This TCR beta chain appears in the sequencing data of a study of shared clonotypes between healthy human individuals. Study context: Researchers drew samples from a couple of women and three men aged 18 to 49.

The length of the CDR3 is 11 residues. V was pared by 6 bases and J by 7 bases, with 5 bases of the junction left unmatched. Looked up from germline, CDR1 is DFQATT and CDR2 is SNEGSKA (reference sequence). Cells designated naive CD8 were CD45RO-negative and were positively selected for CCR7, with terminally differentiated effector memory CD45RA+ cells excluded. Donors comprised healthy HIV-negative adults lacking recent acute infections or vaccinations. Every contributor of samples was a Caucasian grown-up residing in Nashville, Tennessee. As concerns this clone: The antigen is unknown.

Whole-study findings and limits: Larger estimated richness was generally seen in naive subsets than in memory subsets.

Clones were read by immunoSEQ multiplex PCR, and TCRdb kept only the in-frame ones, dropping some. In the table there are hundreds of thousands of clones, roughly 98% of which are singletons. The chain couples TRBV20-1 to TRBJ2-7; 8 bases agree with TRBD1. This TCR derives from a man aged 30-40 years in good health. Sequenced input: naive CD8+ T cells sorted from blood. CDR3 nucleotide sequence: TGCAGTGCGCCAGGGGGCAGGGAGCAGTACTTC. Protein sequence: CSAPGGREQYF.